This T cell receptor (beta chain) was identified in a study of patients and donors after allogeneic stem cell transplantation. Trimming left V 6 bases short and J 1 base short, with 15 bases between. Per the germline V gene, CDR1 is DFQATT and CDR2 is SNEGSKA (reference sequence). The length of the CDR3 is 14 residues. TCRdb reprocessed the RT-PCR reads with MiXCR, giving one entry per CDR3 protein. Among 900,000 to 1,000,000 distinct CDR3 sequences listed, under 20% were seen once. The sequenced sample was blood, either unsorted or a sorted T cell fraction (not recorded which). This rearrangement joins TRBV20-1 to TRBJ1-1; D perhaps matches TRBD1 (5 bases). The source is a human donor who was either an allogeneic HSCT recipient or a stem cell or donor lymphocyte infusion donor (not recorded which). It is not recorded whose cells these are; they may come from a transplant donor. The CDR3: CSAPRQPQNTEAFF. CDR3 in DNA: TGCAGTGCCCCCAGACAGCCACAGAACACTGAAGCTTTCTTT.